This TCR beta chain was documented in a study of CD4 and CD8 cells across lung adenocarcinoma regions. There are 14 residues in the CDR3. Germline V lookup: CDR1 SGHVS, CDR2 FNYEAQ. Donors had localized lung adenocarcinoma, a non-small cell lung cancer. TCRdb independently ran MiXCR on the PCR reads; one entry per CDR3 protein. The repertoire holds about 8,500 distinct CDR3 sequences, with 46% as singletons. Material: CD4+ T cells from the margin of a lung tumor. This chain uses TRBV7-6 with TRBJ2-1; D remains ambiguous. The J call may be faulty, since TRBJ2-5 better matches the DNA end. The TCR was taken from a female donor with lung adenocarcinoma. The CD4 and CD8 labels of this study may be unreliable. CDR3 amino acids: CASSPWAGQETQYF. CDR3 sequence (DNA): TGTGCCAGCAGCCCTTGGGCAGGCCAAGAGACCCAGTACTTC.